The rows below give T cell receptor beta chains drawn from one sample of a study of blood T cells in healthy people across ages. TCRdb re-called the 5' RACE reads through MiXCR, storing one row per CDR3 protein. The sample contains about 640,000 distinct CDR3 sequences, roughly three fifths of which appear only once. Sequenced input: blood. The source of these receptors is a man in his 60s in good health. The CDR3 runs from the conserved cysteine through the conserved F or W. Fields, in order: CDR3 DNA, CDR3 protein, D gene, J gene, CDR3 length, clone size, V gene. D genes are given only for firm matches. Expanded clones are given a class, and other clones once, few, many or no size at all.

TGTGCCAGCAGCCAAGATCATGCAGGGGCTGGCTACACCTTC | CASSQDHAGAGYTF | NA | TRBJ1-2 | 14 | NA | TRBV4-2
TGTGCCAGCAGAATAGGGGGAGATACGCAGTATTTT | CASRIGGDTQYF | NA | TRBJ2-3 | 12 | NA | TRBV7-2
TGTGCCAGCAGCTTGGGGCGGGGGAGGGGCCAAGAGACCCAGTACTTC | CASSLGRGRGQETQYF | TRBD2 | TRBJ2-5 | 16 | NA | TRBV11-2
TGTGCCAGCAGTTACGGTCACGGATACACAGATACGCAGTATTTT | CASSYGHGYTDTQYF | NA | TRBJ2-3 | 15 | NA | TRBV6-5
TGTGCCAGCAGTTCCCTATGGGACAATAATGAAAAACTGTTTTTT | CASSSLWDNNEKLFF | NA | TRBJ1-4 | 15 | few | TRBV11-2
TGTGCCAGCAGTTACGCTACCAGAACCAATTCGCCCCTCCACTTT | CASSYATRTNSPLHF | NA | TRBJ1-6 | 15 | NA | TRBV6-6
TGCAACCCGGGACAGGCGGTTTATGGCTACACCTTC | CNPGQAVYGYTF | TRBD1 | TRBJ1-2 | 12 | NA | TRBV20-1
TGCAGTGCTAGCCCTATGGGGTCTGGGGCCAACGTCCTGACTTTC | CSASPMGSGANVLTF | NA | TRBJ2-6 | 15 | few | TRBV20-1
TGTGCCAGCAGCCAAGGACTAGTTGGTGGGGAGACCCAGTACTTC | CASSQGLVGGETQYF | NA | TRBJ2-5 | 15 | NA | TRBV3-1
TGCGCCAGCAGCCAAGATTTAGGGCTCGCCGCCTACGAGCAGTACTTC | CASSQDLGLAAYEQYF | NA | TRBJ2-7 | 16 | NA | TRBV4-3
TGCAGCGTCAACAAGGGGGCGAGGTCCTACGAGCAGTACTTC | CSVNKGARSYEQYF | TRBD1 | TRBJ2-7 | 14 | NA | TRBV29-1
TGTGCCAGCACCCGACAGGGGACAATCGACGAGCAGTACTTC | CASTRQGTIDEQYF | TRBD1 | TRBJ2-7 | 14 | NA | TRBV28
TGTGCCAGCAGCCCTAGACAGACATCCTACGAGCAGTACTTC | CASSPRQTSYEQYF | NA | TRBJ2-7 | 14 | few | TRBV11-2
TGTGCCAGCAGTCCCTTAGCGGGGGGGCTCCCCAATGAGCAGTTCTTC | CASSPLAGGLPNEQFF | TRBD2 | TRBJ2-1 | 16 | NA | TRBV27
TGCAGCGTTGAAGCTAGCGGCGCCCAGTACTTC | CSVEASGAQYF | TRBD2 | TRBJ2-5 | 11 | few | TRBV29-1
TGTGCCAGCAGTGAACCGATAGCCGGGGGGCCGATCAAAGAGACCCAGTACTTC | CASSEPIAGGPIKETQYF | NA | TRBJ2-5 | 18 | NA | TRBV25-1
TGCAGGCCTACCGGGTGGGCAGATACGCAGTATTTT | CRPTGWADTQYF | NA | TRBJ2-3 | 12 | few | TRBV20-1
TGTGCCAGCAGGGTCTCGACTGAACCCTACAATGAGCAGTTCTTC | CASRVSTEPYNEQFF | NA | TRBJ2-1 | 15 | once | TRBV12-3/TRBV12-4
TGCAGCGTTGTGGGGGGTAGGGGCTATGGCTACACCTTC | CSVVGGRGYGYTF | NA | TRBJ1-2 | 13 | NA | TRBV29-1
TGTGCCAGCAGCTCGTTACCCGGGACAGAGTTCAATGGCTACACCTTC | CASSSLPGTEFNGYTF | TRBD1 | TRBJ1-2 | 16 | NA | TRBV7-8
TGCGCCAGCAGCCAACACTCGGGTACGCAGTATTTT | CASSQHSGTQYF | NA | TRBJ2-3 | 12 | NA | TRBV4-1
TGTGCCAGCAGTCCCTCTGACGGGACGGCGGTTTTACGTGGCTACACCTTC | CASSPSDGTAVLRGYTF | NA | TRBJ1-2 | 17 | NA | TRBV28
TGCAGTGCTAGAGGGGGGTCCTACGAGCAGTACTTC | CSARGGSYEQYF | NA | TRBJ2-7 | 12 | NA | TRBV20-1
TGCGCCAGCAGCCCCAGGGAGGGGTCATACCATGAGCAGTTCTTC | CASSPREGSYHEQFF | TRBD2 | TRBJ2-1 | 15 | NA | TRBV5-1
TGTGCCAGCAGTGACCCAGGGGGTCGGGGCTACACCTTC | CASSDPGGRGYTF | TRBD1 | TRBJ1-2 | 13 | once | TRBV6-5
TGTGCCAGCAGTGAAGTCGGACAGGATCGAGGCTACACCTTC | CASSEVGQDRGYTF | TRBD1 | TRBJ1-2 | 14 | few | TRBV25-1
TGCAGTGCTAGAAATTACCGGGACACCTACCAGCATTTT | CSARNYRDTYQHF | NA | TRBJ1-5 | 13 | NA | TRBV20-1
TGCAGTGCTAGAGATGGGCAGGGCGGTGATACGCAGTATTTT | CSARDGQGGDTQYF | NA | TRBJ2-3 | 14 | NA | TRBV20-1
TGTGCCAGCAGTCGTCGGACAGGGTCGGAGACCCAGTACTTC | CASSRRTGSETQYF | TRBD1 | TRBJ2-5 | 14 | few | TRBV7-2
TGTGCCAGCTCCCTCAGACAGGGCAATGGGGCCAACGTCCTGACTTTC | CASSLRQGNGANVLTF | TRBD1 | TRBJ2-6 | 16 | NA | TRBV18
TGTGCCAGCAGCTTGGCCAGGGGGCGAGAAAAACTGTTTTTT | CASSLARGREKLFF | TRBD1 | TRBJ1-4 | 14 | NA | TRBV5-5
TGTGCCAGCAGCGATTCTTCCAGGTTTGAGCAGTTCTTC | CASSDSSRFEQFF | NA | TRBJ2-1 | 13 | NA | TRBV7-2
TGCAGCGTTGATCCGCTAGCGGGGGGGCATGAGCAGTTCTTC | CSVDPLAGGHEQFF | TRBD2 | TRBJ2-1 | 14 | few | TRBV29-1
TGTGCCAGCAGCTTAGTCGGCGGGGGGTACTACGAGCAGTACTTC | CASSLVGGGYYEQYF | TRBD2 | TRBJ2-7 | 15 | NA | TRBV7-8
TGTGCCATCAGTGAGGCACCCCTAGCGGAAGAGACCCAGTACTTC | CAISEAPLAEETQYF | TRBD2 | TRBJ2-5 | 15 | NA | TRBV10-3
TGTGCCACAGGACAGGGGGGGTCCTACGAGCAGTACTTC | CATGQGGSYEQYF | TRBD1 | TRBJ2-7 | 13 | NA | TRBV24-1
TGTGCCACCTGGACAGTTATCACAGATACGCAGTATTTT | CATWTVITDTQYF | NA | TRBJ2-3 | 13 | NA | TRBV27
TGTGCCAGCAGCTATAGACGGGTAGCGGGGGACCAAGAGACCCAGTACTTC | CASSYRRVAGDQETQYF | TRBD2 | TRBJ2-5 | 17 | NA | TRBV7-2
TGTGCCAGCAGCGCAAGGATGGGGGAGCTGTTTTTT | CASSARMGELFF | NA | TRBJ2-2 | 12 | few | TRBV13
TGTGCCAGCAGCCAAGGGAGGCCCGAGGGCTACACCTTC | CASSQGRPEGYTF | NA | TRBJ1-2 | 13 | NA | TRBV4-2
TGTGCCAGCAGCCAAGATAATGGCTACACCTTC | CASSQDNGYTF | NA | TRBJ1-2 | 11 | NA | TRBV3-1
TGTGCCAGCAGCTCCTCTCAAGAGACCCAGTACTTC | CASSSSQETQYF | NA | TRBJ2-5 | 12 | many | TRBV11-2
TGTGCCAGCGGCATCGGGGGGACAGGGGGTGAAAAACTGTTTTTT | CASGIGGTGGEKLFF | TRBD1 | TRBJ1-4 | 15 | NA | TRBV9
TGTGCCAGCAGATCGACAGGGACCGATTATGGCTACACCTTC | CASRSTGTDYGYTF | TRBD1 | TRBJ1-2 | 14 | NA | TRBV12-3/TRBV12-4
TGCGCCAGCAGTGAGGCCGGGCGGGATAAAGAGCAGTTCTTC | CASSEAGRDKEQFF | NA | TRBJ2-1 | 14 | NA | TRBV10-1
TGTGCCAGCAGTATAGGACTAGCGGTTGAGACCCAGTACTTC | CASSIGLAVETQYF | TRBD2 | TRBJ2-5 | 14 | NA | TRBV6-1
TGTGCCAGCAGCGGACTGTGGAATCAGCCCCAGCATTTT | CASSGLWNQPQHF | NA | TRBJ1-5 | 13 | NA | TRBV6-1
TGTGCCACCAGCGGAGGAAGCACAGGGCTCCAAGAGACCCAGTACTTC | CATSGGSTGLQETQYF | NA | TRBJ2-5 | 16 | NA | TRBV24-1
TGTGCCAGCAGTTACCGGGGGGGAGACGACGAGCAGTACTTC | CASSYRGGDDEQYF | TRBD2 | TRBJ2-7 | 14 | NA | TRBV6-5
TGTGCCAGCAGTCCGGGAGGCAGGGGGCGCGAGCAGTACTTC | CASSPGGRGREQYF | NA | TRBJ2-7 | 14 | NA | TRBV28
TGTGCCAGCAGCCTAAAGGCTACGGACGACTATGGCTACACCTTC | CASSLKATDDYGYTF | NA | TRBJ1-2 | 15 | once | TRBV3-1
TGTGCCAGCAGCTTGGTCGGGACAGGGAGGTCCGATGAAGCTTTCTTT | CASSLVGTGRSDEAFF | TRBD1 | TRBJ1-1 | 16 | NA | TRBV11-2